A single sample gave rise to the 14 T cell receptor beta chains below, sequenced in a study of blood T cell repertoires in COVID-19. TCRdb's table, derived via immunoSEQ multiplex PCR, lists solely in-frame clones and lacks some. The top ten clones hold approximately 9.3% of a sample with 300,000 to 350,000 clones, over 80% of them seen once. The material sequenced was peripheral blood. The receptors originated from a young man with COVID-19, enrolled during active disease.

The rearrangement joins TRBV7-2 to TRBJ2-3, with TRBD1 matching 7 bases. V shed 5 bases, J shed 1 base, and the junction held 9 bases outside the gene matches. This CDR3 comprises 16 residues. Germline CDR1 SGHTA, CDR2 FQGNSA. The CDR3 spells CASSRQGTTGTDTQYF. DNA of the CDR3: TGTGCCAGCAGCAGACAGGGAACGACTGGCACAGATACGCAGTATTTT.

The J gene is TRBJ1-5, the V gene TRBV4-3; D perhaps matches TRBD1 (5 bases). CDR1 is LGHNA and CDR2 is YSLEER in the germline V gene. The CDR3 consists of 13 residues. The V end was cut by 0 bases, the J end by 7 bases, with 7 bases between. The CDR3 nucleotides read TGCGCCAGCAGCCAAGATCCAGGGCAGCCCCAGCATTTT. Amino acids: CASSQDPGQPQHF.

This rearrangement joins TRBV18 to TRBJ2-7; tentatively, D is TRBD1 (6 bases). This CDR3 region has 14 residues. Trimming shortened V by 3 bases and J by 4 bases, and 13 bases separated the two germline ends. The V gene's germline CDR1 is KGHSH and CDR2 LQKENI. CDR3 sequence reads: CASSPGQRAYEQYF. The CDR3 bases are TGTGCCAGCTCACCCGGACAGAGGGCATACGAGCAGTACTTC.

The chain recombines TRBV6-2 or TRBV6-3 with TRBJ1-2; 11 bases match TRBD1. With V trimmed by 5 bases and J by 6 bases, 8 bases remained unmatched. The CDR3 covers 15 residues. Germline loops: CDR1 MNHEY, CDR2 SVGEGT. CDR3 in amino acids: CASSRPGTGGNGYTF. The CDR3 nucleotides read TGTGCCAGCAGTCGTCCCGGGACAGGGGGAAATGGCTACACCTTC.

The chain combines TRBV7-8 with TRBJ1-4, with TRBD1 identical over 11 bases. Germline V lookup: CDR1 SGHVS, CDR2 FQNEAQ. V dropped 1 base and J dropped 7; count of bases not matched to a gene: 8. The CDR3 is 17 residues long. The chain's CDR3 is CASSLGVLDRGREKLFF. The CDR3 DNA sequence: TGTGCCAGCAGCTTAGGGGTTTTGGACAGGGGGCGTGAAAAACTGTTTTTT.

About this clone itself: Distinct nucleotide sequences in the sample also encode this CDR3. V usage is TRBV18 and J usage is TRBJ1-1, with a weak D call TRBD1 (6 bases). CDR3 length: 13 residues. In germline, CDR1 is KGHSH, CDR2 LQKENI. The V end lost 3 bases, the J end lost 1 base, and 6 bases lay between the germline ends. CDR3 in amino acids: CASSPGQNTEAFF. DNA of the CDR3: TGTGCCAGCTCACCGGGACAGAACACTGAAGCTTTCTTT.

The chain carries TRBV10-3 and TRBJ2-4, with D perhaps TRBD2 (5 bases). The CDR3 extends over 13 amino acids. Germline CDR1 reads ENHRY; CDR2 reads SYGVKD. The V and J ends lost 2 bases and 9 bases respectively, with 11 bases between them. The CDR3 here is CAISEGVEGIQYF. CDR3 in DNA: TGTGCCATCAGTGAGGGGGTCGAGGGCATTCAGTACTTC.

The rearrangement uses TRBV9 and TRBJ2-1; 7 bases line up with TRBD1. The CDR3 spans 15 residues. The ends lost 4 bases at V and 4 bases at J; junction bases unmatched: 8. Germline V lookup: CDR1 SGDLS, CDR2 YYNGEE. CDR3 coding DNA: TGTGCCAGCAGCCGGGGACAGTTCGTGTACAATGAGCAGTTCTTC. Protein product: CASSRGQFVYNEQFF.

The rearrangement links TRBV11-2 to TRBJ1-1, with 7 nucleotides matching TRBD1. Unmatched junction bases numbered 6, after V lost 1 base and J lost 1 base. The germline V gene encodes CDR1 SGHAT and CDR2 FQNNGV. The length of the CDR3 is 16 residues. CDR3 in amino acids: CASSLALGGPNTEAFF. Here the CDR3 DNA reads TGTGCCAGCAGCTTAGCCCTAGGGGGCCCGAACACTGAAGCTTTCTTT.

The chain recombines TRBV19 with TRBJ2-1, with 9 bases fitting TRBD2. The CDR3 spans 17 residues. CDR1 and CDR2 (germline): LNHDA, SQIVND (reference sequence). Unmatched junction bases numbered 10, after V lost 6 bases and J lost 1 base. The CDR3 here is CASSISGRTISYNEQFF. CDR3 nucleotides: TGTGCCAGTAGCATTAGCGGGAGAACTATATCCTACAATGAGCAGTTCTTC. The full variable domain, completed using reference TRBV19 and TRBJ2-1, is DGGITQSPKYLFRKEGQNVTLSCEQNLNHDAMYWYRQDPGQGLRLIYYSQIVNDFQKGDIAEGYSVSREKKESFPLTVTSAQKNPTAFYLCASSISGRTISYNEQFFGPGTRLTVL.

The J gene is TRBJ1-2, the V gene TRBV5-1, with D perhaps matching TRBD1 (5 bases). CDR3 length equals 13 residues. V was pared by 5 bases and J by 8 bases, with 16 bases between. Germline CDR1 and CDR2: SGHRS and YFSETQ. The CDR3 sequence is CASRLGTAGGYTF. The CDR3 DNA follows: TGCGCCAGCAGGCTAGGGACCGCGGGGGGCTACACCTTC.

The count of this clone is one. This chain connects TRBV30 to TRBJ2-7; 8 bases align to TRBD2. The CDR3 consists of 13 residues. The V gene end was trimmed by 1 base and the J gene end by 3 bases; junction bases not matched to a gene: 2. Germline values: CDR1 GTSNPN, CDR2 SVGIG (reference sequence). The CDR3 sequence: CAWSGGLDYEQYF. The DNA of the CDR3 is TGTGCCTGGAGTGGGGGACTAGACTACGAGCAGTACTTC.

The V call is TRBV2, the J call TRBJ2-4; 9 bases agree with TRBD1. The germline V gene has CDR1 SNHLY and CDR2 FYNNEI. CDR3 size: 12 residues. The J segment lost 7 bases and the V segment lost 8 bases, leaving 3 bases of the junction unmatched. As DNA, the CDR3 is TGTGCCAGCGGGGGACAGGGTAACATTCAGTACTTC. As protein: CASGGQGNIQYF.

The rearrangement links TRBV7-2 to TRBJ2-7, with 7 bases fitting TRBD1. The CDR3 contains 16 residues. Germline V gene lookup returns CDR1 SGHTA and CDR2 FQGNSA. V lost 1 base and J lost 1; bases outside the gene matches: 7. The CDR3 coding sequence is TGTGCCAGCAGCTTAGGGAGGACAGGCAATTCCTACGAGCAGTACTTC. It is translated as CASSLGRTGNSYEQYF.